This record looks at one T cell receptor (beta chain) sequence and its context. The data belong to a study of cytomegalovirus exposure and HLA in healthy donors. The PCR employed 60 Vbeta primers together with 13 Jbeta primers. Assay used: immunoSEQ multiplex PCR; TCRdb lists only in-frame clones, some missing. The sample carries around 170,000 clones, almost 85% recorded once. The CDR3 is 15 amino acids. V shed 5 bases, J shed 4 bases, and the junction held 6 bases outside the gene matches. Germline V CDR1 and CDR2: SEHNR, FQNEAQ (reference sequence). This chain connects TRBV7-9 to TRBJ1-2, with TRBD1 identical over 11 bases. The source is a boy aged 2 to 10 in good health and CMV-seronegative. Source material: PBMCs. The CDR3 region has the DNA TGTGCCAGCAGCCTCTCCGGGACAGGGGGCTATGGCTACACCTTC. Its translation is CASSLSGTGGYGYTF.